The entry that follows covers one T cell receptor (beta chain) sequence. As yet, its antigen is unknown. The CDR3 consists of 15 residues. The V end was cut by 5 bases, the J end by 7 bases, with 20 bases between. Germline CDR1 reads SGHTA; CDR2 reads FQGNSA. This specimen comes from a study of cytomegalovirus exposure and HLA in healthy donors. Study-level points and caveats: Later analysis suggested most CMV-associated TCR beta chains were HLA-restricted. Using the classifier, cytomegalovirus status was reportedly diagnosed with high specificity and sensitivity. Among immune exposure information, only CMV serostatus was available.

Primers: 60 Vbeta forward and 13 Jbeta reverse. TCRdb keeps only in-frame clones here, not all; method: immunoSEQ multiplex PCR. Altogether about 160,000 clones are present, more than 75% being singletons, with the ten largest covering 3.5%. The TCR was taken from a human donor in good health. The rearrangement uses TRBV7-2 and TRBJ1-2; the D gene is possibly TRBD1 (5 bases). The sample consisted of PBMCs. The CDR3 nucleotides read TGTGCCAGCAGCGAAGGGTGGGGCGCCCCCGGTGGCTACACCTTC. It translates to CASSEGWGAPGGYTF.